The 25 T cell receptor beta chains in this list originate from one sample, sequenced in a study of control samples from healthy donors and cancer patients. Using immunoSEQ multiplex PCR, the repertoire was profiled, and TCRdb retains in-frame clones only, with some absent. The sample carries 110,000 to 150,000 clones, around 94% recorded once. Sequencing used PBMCs. These TCRs come from a man aged 60-69 years with colorectal cancer.

The chain employs TRBV7-9 and TRBJ2-7; TRBD1 matches 7 bases. The CDR3 totals 15 residues. Germline V gene lookup returns CDR1 SEHNR and CDR2 FQNEAQ (reference sequence). After removal of 5 bases from V and 2 bases from J, the junction contained 9 bases not matched to a gene. CDR3 in DNA: TGTGCCAGCAGCGGACCGACAGGGCCGCCCTACGAGCAGTACTTC. Protein sequence: CASSGPTGPPYEQYF.

The chain recombines TRBV18 with TRBJ2-2; TRBD1 agrees at 9 bases. V gave up 1 base and J gave up 3 bases; unmatched junction bases: 3. Germline assignment: CDR1 KGHSH and CDR2 LQKENI. The CDR3 spans 16 residues. The CDR3 loop is CASSPQGQGYTGELFF. DNA for the CDR3: TGTGCCAGCTCACCACAGGGACAGGGATACACCGGGGAGCTGTTTTTT. The full variable domain, completed using reference TRBV18 and TRBJ2-2, is NAGVMQNPRHLVRRRGQEARLRCSPMKGHSHVYWYRQLPEEGLKFMVYLQKENIIDESGMPKERFSAEFPKEGPSILRIQQVVRGDSAAYFCASSPQGQGYTGELFFGEGSRLTVL.

The chain combines TRBV21-1 with TRBJ1-2. TRBV21-1 is flagged as a pseudogene. CDR3 length: 18 residues. CDR3: CASSKDKFGGPGVGGYTF. CDR3 coding DNA: TGTGCCAGCAGCAAAGACAAGTTCGGCGGACCCGGAGTGGGGGGCTACACCTTC.

The chain links TRBV21-1 to TRBJ2-3; the table's D call, TRBD1, was not checked against the DNA. TRBV21-1 is noted as a pseudogene. This CDR3 has 13 amino acids. For the CDR3, the DNA is TGTGCCAGCCCCCTCAGGGTTGCAGATACGCAGTATTTT. It translates to CASPLRVADTQYF.

V is TRBV11-2 and J is TRBJ1-3, with D unclear. Trimming removed 4 bases at V and 0 bases at J, with 7 bases between. Germline V gene lookup returns CDR1 SGHAT and CDR2 FQNNGV. The CDR3 has 14 amino acids. CDR3: CASSSTPSGNTIYF. The CDR3 DNA reads as TGTGCCAGCAGCTCCACACCCTCTGGAAACACCATATATTTT.

This chain uses TRBV19 with TRBJ2-5; D is ambiguous. V gave up 5 bases and J gave up 1 base, with 11 bases separating them. This CDR3 is built from 14 residues. The germline CDR1 and CDR2 sequences are LNHDA and SQIVND (reference sequence). The CDR3: CASSFRHIQETQYF. The CDR3 nucleotides are TGTGCCAGTAGTTTCCGACACATCCAAGAGACCCAGTACTTC.

This rearrangement joins TRBV10-3 to TRBJ1-1; maybe TRBD1 (6 bases). V was shortened by 0 bases and J by 1 base, with 15 bases between the two germline ends. Germline V lookup: CDR1 ENHRY, CDR2 SYGVKD. The CDR3 is made up of 17 amino acids. The CDR3 reads CAISESQGSAANTEAFF. CDR3 coding DNA: TGTGCCATCAGTGAGTCGCAGGGGAGTGCTGCGAACACTGAAGCTTTCTTT.

In nucleotides, the CDR3 is TGTGCCAGCAGCTCAGTTAGGACGGGGTCCGGAAACACCATATATTTT. This sequence encodes CASSSVRTGSGNTIYF. This rearrangement joins TRBV7-8 to TRBJ1-3; no firm D call. The CDR3 totals 16 residues. Trimming stripped 4 bases from V and 4 bases from J, with 17 bases between. The germline CDR1 and CDR2 sequences are SGHVS and FQNEAQ.

V gene TRBV7-9 combines with J gene TRBJ2-1; 10 positions agree with TRBD2. Germline V CDR1 and CDR2: SEHNR, FQNEAQ (reference sequence). CDR3 length: 14 amino acids. V shed 1 base and J 6 bases; nucleotides not matched to a gene: 0. CDR3 DNA sequence: TGTGCCAGCAGCTTAGAGCGGGGGGGCAATGAGCAGTTCTTC. It translates to CASSLERGGNEQFF.

This clone occurred a few times. The rearrangement uses TRBV19 and TRBJ1-1; D call uncertain. V was shortened by 7 bases and J by 0 bases, with 15 bases between the two germline ends. Germline V lookup: CDR1 LNHDA, CDR2 SQIVND (reference sequence). The CDR3 has 15 amino acids. CDR3 DNA: TGTGCCAGTACCCTTGGAGGCCTCTTGAACACTGAAGCTTTCTTT. Encoded protein: CASTLGGLLNTEAFF.

This chain joins TRBV6-2 or TRBV6-3 and TRBJ1-3, with 8 bases aligning to TRBD1. This CDR3 region has 18 residues. CDR1 and CDR2 from the germline V gene are MNHEY and SVGEGT. V lost 0 bases to trimming and J lost 0 bases; unmatched junction nucleotides: 7. CDR3: CASSYSRQGSGSGNTIYF. DNA for the CDR3: TGTGCCAGCAGTTACTCTCGACAGGGGTCCGGCTCTGGAAACACCATATATTTT.

J is TRBJ1-6 and V is TRBV24-1; D might be TRBD1 (5 bases). Germline V gene sequence: CDR1 KGHDR, CDR2 SFDVKD. There are 13 residues in the CDR3. The V end lost 10 bases, the J end lost 8 bases, and 14 bases lay between the germline ends. The CDR3 reads CATKGVRDSPLHF. CDR3 nucleotides: TGTGCCACAAAAGGGGTCCGTGATTCACCCCTCCACTTT.

The V and J genes are TRBV28 and TRBJ1-1; D perhaps matches TRBD1 (5 bases). Germline CDR1 MDHEN, CDR2 SYDVKM. The CDR3 sequence is 15 residues long. Trimming stripped 4 bases from V and 1 base from J, with 13 bases between. CDR3 protein: CASSSGRGANTEAFF. CDR3 nucleotides: TGTGCCAGCAGTTCAGGACGAGGGGCGAACACTGAAGCTTTCTTT. Full variable domain (missing parts from reference TRBV28 and TRBJ1-1): DVKVTQSSRYLVKRTGEKVFLECVQDMDHENMFWYRQDPGLGLRLIYFSYDVKMKEKGDIPEGYSVSREKKERFSLILESASTNQTSMYLCASSSGRGANTEAFFGQGTRLTVV.

This clone was detected once. The CDR3 reads CASSLALGQPQHF. DNA of the CDR3: TGTGCCAGCAGTTTGGCCCTGGGGCAGCCCCAGCATTTT. The chain has TRBV12-3 or TRBV12-4 and TRBJ1-5; the D is unclear. Trimming removed 3 bases from V and 7 bases from J, with 10 bases in between. The CDR3 loop spans 13 amino acids.

This clone has a single count. The chain has TRBV2 and TRBJ2-3; TRBD2 matches at 7 bases. V shed 7 bases and J 3 bases; nucleotides not matched to a gene: 7. The CDR3 is 14 residues long. Germline CDR1 reads SNHLY; CDR2 reads FYNNEI. The CDR3 DNA reads as TGTGCCAGCATGGGCCTAGCGGTAACAGATACGCAGTATTTT. Translated, it gives CASMGLAVTDTQYF.

J is TRBJ1-4 and V is TRBV3-1 (or the pseudogene TRBV3-2); 9 positions agree with TRBD1. This CDR3 region has 16 residues. V trimming: 2 bases; J trimming: 6 bases; junction bases outside the gene matches: 7. The germline CDR1 and CDR2 sequences are LGHDT and YNNKEL (reference sequence). The CDR3 loop is CASSQLMGDRDEKLFF. The CDR3 bases are TGTGCCAGCAGCCAATTAATGGGGGACAGGGATGAAAAACTGTTTTTT.

The chain couples TRBV12-2 to TRBJ1-2. TRBV12-2 is flagged as a pseudogene. CDR3 size: 14 residues. The CDR3, as DNA: TGTGCAAGTCGCTTCGAGGGACGAAACTATGGCTACACCTTC. Protein product: CASRFEGRNYGYTF.

This clone was counted a single time. This sample also contains other DNA sequences that code for the same CDR3. V and J are TRBV6-5 and TRBJ1-1, with D hard to call. V was trimmed by 2 bases and J by 6 bases, leaving 4 bases between them. CDR1 and CDR2 from the germline V gene are MNHEY and SVGAGI. CDR3 size: 11 residues. The CDR3 DNA follows: TGTGCCAGCAGTTACAGGTCTGAAGCTTTCTTT. This codes for CASSYRSEAFF.

V usage is TRBV6-2 or TRBV6-3 and J usage is TRBJ1-2; the match to TRBD1 covers 11 bases. The CDR3 extends over 16 amino acids. CDR1 is MNHEY, CDR2 SVGEGT, per germline. V shed 4 bases, J shed 4 bases, and the junction held 8 bases outside the gene matches. This chain's CDR3 is CASSSRTGGAGYGYTF. DNA for the CDR3: TGTGCCAGCAGTTCACGGACAGGGGGCGCAGGCTATGGCTACACCTTC.

J is TRBJ1-6 and V is TRBV6-5, with 8 nucleotides matching TRBD1. Germline V gene data show CDR1 as MNHEY and CDR2 as SVGAGI. The CDR3 consists of 14 residues. J gave up 7 bases and V 6 bases, and 5 bases lay outside the gene matches. DNA of the CDR3: TGTGCCAGCAGCGGGACAGGCGGGAATTCACCCCTCCACTTT. Translation: CASSGTGGNSPLHF.

The chain recombines TRBV4-3 with TRBJ1-3; 9 nucleotides line up with TRBD1. The CDR3 totals 15 residues. Germline V lookup: CDR1 LGHNA, CDR2 YSLEER. V gave up 4 bases and J gave up 1 base; unmatched junction bases: 2. DNA for the CDR3: TGCGCCAGCAGCCCCGACAGGGGGTCTGGAAACACCATATATTTT. Amino acid sequence: CASSPDRGSGNTIYF.

The chain joins TRBV5-4 to TRBJ1-2; D perhaps matches TRBD1 (5 bases). Trimming shortened V by 0 bases and J by 7 bases, and 10 bases separated the two germline ends. The V gene's germline CDR1 is SGHNT and CDR2 YYREEE (reference sequence). The CDR3 runs 13 residues. CDR3 sequence: CASSLAGGSGYTF. The DNA for the CDR3 is TGTGCCAGCAGCTTGGCCGGGGGTTCTGGCTACACCTTC. Combining the CDR3 with reference TRBV5-4 and TRBJ1-2 gives the whole variable domain ETGVTQSPTHLIKTRGQQVTLRCSSQSGHNTVSWYQQALGQGPQFIFQYYREEENGRGNFPPRFSGLQFPNYSSELNVNALELDDSALYLCASSLAGGSGYTFGSGTRLTVV.

The rearrangement links TRBV6-1 to TRBJ1-5, with D tentatively TRBD1 (6 bases). CDR1 and CDR2 from the germline V gene are MNHNS and SASEGT. The CDR3 totals 13 residues. The germline V and J ends were trimmed by 1 base and 5 bases, with 6 bases remaining between them. The CDR3: CASSEGGHQPQHF. The CDR3 DNA sequence: TGTGCCAGCAGTGAAGGGGGGCATCAGCCCCAGCATTTT.

This chain connects TRBV7-9 to TRBJ2-2; TRBD1 might be the D (5 bases). The CDR3 consists of 16 residues. V was trimmed by 1 base and J by 1 base, leaving 10 bases between them. Germline V gene data show CDR1 as SEHNR and CDR2 as FQNEAQ (reference sequence). The CDR3 DNA is TGTGCCAGCAGCTTAGGACAGAGAAAGAACACCGGGGAGCTGTTTTTT. It specifies CASSLGQRKNTGELFF.

V is TRBV5-1 and J is TRBJ2-4; D not certain. The CDR3 has 15 residues. Germline V lookup: CDR1 SGHRS, CDR2 YFSETQ. The V and J ends lost 2 bases and 1 base respectively, with 10 bases between them. The CDR3 is CASSFGPTAKNIQYF. DNA for the CDR3: TGCGCCAGCAGCTTCGGACCTACGGCCAAAAACATTCAGTACTTC.